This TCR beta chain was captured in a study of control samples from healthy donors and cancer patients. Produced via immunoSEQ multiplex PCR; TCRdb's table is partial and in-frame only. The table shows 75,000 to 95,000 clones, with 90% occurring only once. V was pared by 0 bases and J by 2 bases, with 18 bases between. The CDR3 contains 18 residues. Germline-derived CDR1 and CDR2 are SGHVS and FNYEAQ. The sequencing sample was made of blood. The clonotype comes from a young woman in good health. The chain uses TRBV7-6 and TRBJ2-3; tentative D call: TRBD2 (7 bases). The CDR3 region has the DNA TGTGCCAGCAGCTTAGCGTATTTGGCGGGGGCCCACACAGATACGCAGTATTTT. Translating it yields CASSLAYLAGAHTDTQYF.